The clone carrying this T cell receptor (beta chain) was recorded many times. Its specificity is not known. The record originates from a study of CD8 T cells in ankylosing spondylitis. Overall study findings and caveats: Disease-linked clones proved CD8+ and comparatively uncommon in peripheral blood. Within matched ankylosing spondylitis synovial fluid, disease-linked clones were reportedly significantly enriched. Blood of patients with ankylosing spondylitis appeared to be characterized by a TCR beta motif of several highly homologous variants.

The ends were cut back, 0 bases at V and 6 bases at J, with 6 bases in the middle. The CDR3 contains 12 residues. Germline V gene sequence: CDR1 SEHNR, CDR2 FQNEAQ (reference sequence). The authors made TCR beta libraries by quantitative 5'-RACE with molecular barcodes. One entry per CDR3 protein results from TCRdb running MiXCR on the 5' RACE reads. Here the sample spans about 69,000 distinct CDR3 sequences, about 5.2% being singletons. The TCR comes from a male donor with ankylosing spondylitis or in good health (not recorded which). The genes are TRBV7-9 and TRBJ2-7; D unresolved. Sequenced material: blood, either unsorted or a sorted T cell fraction (not recorded which). CDR3 loop: CASSLAGFEQYF. The CDR3 DNA reads as TGTGCCAGCAGCTTAGCGGGGTTCGAGCAGTACTTC.